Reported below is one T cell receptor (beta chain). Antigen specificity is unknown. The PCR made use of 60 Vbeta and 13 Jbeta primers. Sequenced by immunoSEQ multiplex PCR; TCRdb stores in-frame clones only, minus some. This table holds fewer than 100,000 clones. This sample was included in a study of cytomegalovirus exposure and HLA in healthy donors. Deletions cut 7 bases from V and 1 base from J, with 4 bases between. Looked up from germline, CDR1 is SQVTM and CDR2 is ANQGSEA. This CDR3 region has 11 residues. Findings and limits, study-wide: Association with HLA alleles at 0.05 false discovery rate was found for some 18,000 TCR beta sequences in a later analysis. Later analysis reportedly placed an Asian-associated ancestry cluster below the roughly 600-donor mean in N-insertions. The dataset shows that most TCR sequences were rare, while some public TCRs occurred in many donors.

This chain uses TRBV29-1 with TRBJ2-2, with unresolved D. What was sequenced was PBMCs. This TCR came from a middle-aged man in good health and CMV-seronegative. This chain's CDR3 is CSAQNTGELFF. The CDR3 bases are TGCAGCGCACAGAACACCGGGGAGCTGTTTTTT.